These 15 T cell receptor beta chains share one sample of origin, sequenced in a study of blood T cell repertoires in COVID-19. Profiling relied on immunoSEQ multiplex PCR, and the TCRdb table lists in-frame clones only, not all of them. Of some 65,000 clones in the sample, 85% were seen once. Sequencing was done on a sample of peripheral blood. The receptors were gathered from a man aged 80 or over with acute or convalescent COVID-19.

The CDR3 DNA sequence: TGTGCCAGCAGTGGACAGGGGGCTGGCTACACCTTC. This translates into CASSGQGAGYTF. The chain employs TRBV6-6 and TRBJ1-2, with 11 bases fitting TRBD1. Germline CDR1 MNHNY, CDR2 SVGAGI (reference sequence). J was trimmed by 7 bases and V by 5 bases; bases with no gene match: 0. The CDR3 is 12 residues long.

This chain links TRBV27 with TRBJ2-6; 10 positions match TRBD1. V lost 6 bases and J lost 4; bases outside the gene matches: 6. CDR3 size: 16 residues. From germline, CDR1 is MNHEY and CDR2 SMNVEV (reference sequence). The CDR3 DNA follows: TGTGCCAGCAGACGACAGGGGGCTTCGGGGGCCAACGTCCTGACTTTC. This gives the protein CASRRQGASGANVLTF.

The chain is built from TRBV15 and TRBJ1-5; possibly TRBD1 for D (5 bases). The length of the CDR3 is 15 residues. The V end was cut by 3 bases, the J end by 1 base, with 10 bases between. CDR1 is LNHNV and CDR2 is YYDKDF in the germline V gene (reference sequence). In DNA form, the CDR3 reads TGTGCCACCAGCAGGAGGGAGGGGAGCAATCAGCCCCAGCATTTT. Translated: CATSRREGSNQPQHF.

V gene TRBV2 combines with J gene TRBJ1-1, with D perhaps matching TRBD1 (5 bases). Between the trimmed V and J ends, which lost 8 bases and 0 bases, there was a span of 10 bases. The germline V gene has CDR1 SNHLY and CDR2 FYNNEI. This CDR3 has 13 amino acids. The CDR3 nucleotides read TGTGCCAGCGCGGGACTCATGAACACTGAAGCTTTCTTT. Protein sequence: CASAGLMNTEAFF.

This clone appeared a few times. The rearrangement links TRBV7-9 to TRBJ1-1; TRBD1 is a possible D gene (6 bases). Germline V lookup: CDR1 SEHNR, CDR2 FQNEAQ (reference sequence). The CDR3 is made up of 13 amino acids. The germline V and J ends were trimmed by 4 bases and 5 bases, with 11 bases remaining between them. The CDR3 here is CASSSVRGTEAFF. DNA of the CDR3: TGTGCCAGCAGCTCTGTTAGGGGGACTGAAGCTTTCTTT.

The chain recombines TRBV7-2 with TRBJ2-3; 7 bases are shared with TRBD1. The CDR3 length is 16 residues. The junction had 8 bases not matched to a gene; V was cut back by 5 bases and J by 0 bases. Germline CDR1 SGHTA, CDR2 FQGNSA. The DNA for the CDR3 is TGTGCCAGCAGCGTCCGTCCGGGACAGAGCACAGATACGCAGTATTTT. Amino acid sequence: CASSVRPGQSTDTQYF.

This chain links TRBV6-2 or TRBV6-3 with TRBJ2-7; the match to TRBD2 covers 8 bases. The CDR3 covers 17 residues. The V segment lost 4 bases and the J segment 7 bases; nucleotides outside the gene matches: 18. Looked up from germline, CDR1 is MNHEY and CDR2 is SVGEGT. In nucleotides, the CDR3 is TGTGCCAGCAGTTCCCCCCGTTTGAGCGGGAGACCTTTTGAGCAGTACTTC. As protein: CASSSPRLSGRPFEQYF.

The chain employs TRBV7-2 and TRBJ1-6; 9 nucleotides line up with TRBD1. V was clipped by 2 bases and J by 4 bases; unmatched bases: 3. Looked up from germline, CDR1 is SGHTA and CDR2 is FQGNSA. The CDR3 is made up of 16 amino acids. The CDR3 reads CASSLYGTGYNSPLHF. CDR3 bases: TGTGCCAGCAGCTTATACGGGACAGGGTATAATTCACCCCTCCACTTT.

The chain is built from TRBV5-1 and TRBJ2-1; 7 bases fit TRBD1. V shed 4 bases, J shed 6 bases, and the junction held 4 bases outside the gene matches. The CDR3 totals 13 residues. Germline V gene data show CDR1 as SGHRS and CDR2 as YFSETQ. CDR3 DNA sequence: TGCGCCAGCAGCGTGGACAGGTCCAATGAGCAGTTCTTC. Residues: CASSVDRSNEQFF.

The chain recombines TRBV5-6 with TRBJ2-5; 8 bases are a match to TRBD1. The germline V gene has CDR1 SGHDT and CDR2 YYEEEE. The CDR3 totals 14 residues. V was pared by 2 bases and J by 10 bases, with 10 bases of the junction left unmatched. CDR3 bases: TGTGCCAGCAGCTTCGGCCCGGGACAGGTAGACCAGTACTTC. Protein product: CASSFGPGQVDQYF.

This clone appeared a single time. The chain carries TRBV5-8 and TRBJ2-7; D is possibly TRBD1 (6 bases). CDR1 and CDR2 (germline): SGHTS, YDEGEE. The V end lost 1 base, the J end lost 2 bases, and 7 bases lay between the germline ends. The CDR3 consists of 13 residues. The CDR3 DNA reads TGTGCCAGCAGCTTGAACAGGGCCTACGAGCAGTACTTC. Translated, it gives CASSLNRAYEQYF.

This clone was counted between two and nine times. This specimen includes other DNA sequences encoding the same CDR3. The CDR3: CASSLIGGDTEAFF. CDR3 DNA sequence: TGTGCCAGCAGCTTAATAGGGGGCGACACTGAAGCTTTCTTT. The chain joins TRBV11-2 to TRBJ1-1; TRBD1 aligns across 7 bases. CDR1 and CDR2 from the germline V gene are SGHAT and FQNNGV. The CDR3 contains 14 residues. V lost 2 bases to trimming and J lost 3 bases; unmatched junction nucleotides: 3. Together with reference TRBV11-2 and TRBJ1-1, the CDR3 gives the full variable domain: EAGVAQSPRYKIIEKRQSVAFWCNPISGHATLYWYQQILGQGPKLLIQFQNNGVVDDSQLPKDRFSAERLKGVDSTLKIQPAKLEDSAVYLCASSLIGGDTEAFFGQGTRLTVV.

The V call is TRBV6-2 or TRBV6-3, the J call TRBJ2-2; D is possibly TRBD1 (6 bases). Germline-derived CDR1 and CDR2 are MNHEY and SVGEGT. The CDR3 is 16 residues long. V lost 5 bases to trimming and J lost 1 base, with 14 bases between them. The CDR3, as DNA: TGTGCCAGCAGTCACCTCCTGACAGGGAACACCGGGGAGCTGTTTTTT. Protein: CASSHLLTGNTGELFF.

This clone was observed a single time. The CDR3 DNA reads TGTGCCAGCAGCCCTACGGCGACAGCAGGAACCCGATCCCCCCTCCACTTT. It yields the protein CASSPTATAGTRSPLHF. J is TRBJ1-6 and V is TRBV3-1 (or the pseudogene TRBV3-2); TRBD1 is a possible D gene (5 bases). The V end lost 4 bases, the J end lost 13 bases, and 26 bases lay between the germline ends. The CDR3 runs 17 residues. Germline V gives CDR1 LGHDT, CDR2 YNNKEL (reference sequence).

This clone was counted a few times. The chain recombines TRBV21-1 with TRBJ2-1; the listed D gene, TRBD1, was not tested against the DNA. TRBV21-1 has pseudogene status. The CDR3 loop spans 12 amino acids. Here the CDR3 DNA reads TGTGCCAGCAGCGACAGGGTTCATGAGCAGTTCTTC. Its protein product is CASSDRVHEQFF.